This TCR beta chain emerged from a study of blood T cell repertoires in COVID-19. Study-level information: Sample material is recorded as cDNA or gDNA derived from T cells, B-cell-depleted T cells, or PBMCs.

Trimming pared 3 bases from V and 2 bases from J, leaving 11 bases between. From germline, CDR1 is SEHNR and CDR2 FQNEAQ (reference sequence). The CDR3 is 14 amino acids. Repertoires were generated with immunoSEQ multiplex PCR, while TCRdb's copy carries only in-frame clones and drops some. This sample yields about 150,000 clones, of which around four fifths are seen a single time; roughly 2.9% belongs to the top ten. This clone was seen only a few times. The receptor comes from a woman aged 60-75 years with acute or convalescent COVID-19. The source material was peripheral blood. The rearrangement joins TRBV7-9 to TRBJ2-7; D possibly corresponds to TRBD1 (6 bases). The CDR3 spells CASSFMGQAYEQYF. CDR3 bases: TGTGCCAGCAGCTTTATGGGACAAGCCTACGAGCAGTACTTC. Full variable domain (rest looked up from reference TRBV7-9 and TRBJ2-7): DTGVSQNPRHKITKRGQNVTFRCDPISEHNRLYWYRQTLGQGPEFLTYFQNEAQLEKSRLLSDRFSAERPKGSFSTLEIQRTEQGDSAMYLCASSFMGQAYEQYFGPGTRLTVT.